The rows below give T cell receptor beta chains drawn from one sample of a study of identical twins. MiXCR, applied by TCRdb to the 5' RACE reads, yields one record per CDR3 protein. The sample shows approximately 600,000 distinct CDR3 sequences, around a tenth of them seen only once. This sample was shared with a second study, whose subject was yellow fever vaccine responses in identical twins.

The specimen sequenced was PBMCs. The receptors derive from a woman between 18 and 30 years old in good health. CDR3s include the opening cysteine and the closing phenylalanine or tryptophan. A D gene is named only where the DNA matches it firmly. A row's size may be missing; if present it is once, few, many or a size class.

d_gene	abundance	j_gene	v_gene	CDR3aa	CDR3nt
-	many	TRBJ2-3	TRBV7-2	CASSPTSSSTDTQYF	TGTGCCAGCAGCCCGACGTCATCGAGCACAGATACGCAGTATTTT
-	-	TRBJ2-5	TRBV27	CASSRSRETQYF	TGTGCCAGCAGCAGGTCCAGGGAGACCCAGTACTTC
-	many	TRBJ2-1	TRBV4-1	CASSQMGPTSIGNEQFF	TGCGCCAGCAGCCAAATGGGCCCGACTAGTATTGGGAATGAGCAGTTCTTC
TRBD1	-	TRBJ2-1	TRBV20-1	CSAMGQLLFF	TGCAGTGCTATGGGACAGCTGTTGTTCTTC
TRBD2	many	TRBJ2-7	TRBV5-1	CASKTQAALAGQGGHEQYF	TGCGCCAGCAAGACCCAAGCGGCGCTAGCGGGTCAAGGCGGCCACGAGCAGTACTTC
-	many	TRBJ2-2	TRBV6-1	CASTGARTQNTGELFF	TGTGCCAGCACCGGGGCCCGGACTCAGAACACCGGGGAGCTGTTTTTT
-	many	TRBJ1-1	TRBV27	CASRPPPWENTEAFF	TGTGCCAGCAGGCCCCCTCCTTGGGAGAACACTGAAGCTTTCTTT
TRBD2	many	TRBJ2-1	TRBV6-2/TRBV6-3	CASSYSLLAGSYNEQFF	TGTGCCAGCAGTTACTCGCTACTAGCGGGATCCTACAATGAGCAGTTCTTC
TRBD2	many	TRBJ2-1	TRBV12-3/TRBV12-4	CASSIRTSGVEFF	TGTGCCAGCAGTATCCGGACTAGCGGGGTCGAGTTCTTC
-	-	TRBJ1-1	TRBV12-3/TRBV12-4	CASSSGSDGMNTEAFF	TGTGCCAGCAGTTCAGGCAGCGATGGGATGAACACTGAAGCTTTCTTT
TRBD2	few	TRBJ2-2	TRBV10-3	CAISDKRERSGELFF	TGTGCCATCAGTGACAAGCGGGAGAGGTCCGGGGAGCTGTTTTTT
TRBD2	-	TRBJ2-3	TRBV20-1	CSASPNTSVIGPDTQYF	TGCAGTGCTAGCCCTAACACTAGCGTCATCGGACCAGATACGCAGTATTTT
-	-	TRBJ1-2	TRBV12-3/TRBV12-4	CASSLTEGPYGYTF	TGTGCCAGCAGTTTGACTGAGGGGCCCTATGGCTACACCTTC
TRBD2	few	TRBJ2-1	TRBV19	CASTRTSAPNEQFF	TGTGCCAGTACTAGGACTAGCGCCCCCAATGAGCAGTTCTTC
-	-	TRBJ2-1	TRBV29-1	CSVPTTDSGAGRYNEQFF	TGCAGCGTCCCAACCACTGATTCTGGGGCAGGGAGGTACAATGAGCAGTTCTTC
-	-	TRBJ2-1	TRBV4-3	CASSQVLSFSLDSSYNEQFF	TGCGCCAGCAGCCAAGTGCTATCTTTTAGTTTGGACAGCTCATACAATGAGCAGTTCTTC
TRBD2	-	TRBJ2-1	TRBV15	CATSQRLAGESEQFF	TGTGCCACCAGCCAAAGACTAGCGGGAGAAAGTGAGCAGTTCTTC
TRBD2	many	TRBJ2-2	TRBV4-1	CASSQGLAGGTGELFF	TGCGCCAGCAGCCAAGGACTAGCGGGAGGGACCGGGGAGCTGTTTTTT
-	many	TRBJ2-7	TRBV7-9	CASSPPIVYEQYF	TGTGCCAGCAGCCCCCCGATTGTCTACGAGCAGTACTTC
TRBD1	few	TRBJ2-7	TRBV5-6	CASSRGDRGAYEQYF	TGTGCCAGCAGCAGAGGGGACAGGGGTGCCTACGAGCAGTACTTC
-	few	TRBJ2-7	TRBV20-1	CSARSTYEQYF	TGCAGTGCTAGGTCAACCTACGAGCAGTACTTC
-	-	TRBJ2-1	TRBV20-1	CRCRSALKYADNEQFF	TGCAGATGTAGAAGTGCCCTAAAGTATGCGGACAATGAGCAGTTCTTC
TRBD2	few	TRBJ2-5	TRBV24-1	CATSDPGLAHETQYF	TGTGCCACCAGTGATCCTGGACTAGCCCACGAGACCCAGTACTTC
TRBD1	-	TRBJ2-5	TRBV29-1	CSGWDRGETQYF	TGCAGCGGTTGGGACAGAGGAGAGACCCAGTACTTC
TRBD2	few	TRBJ2-7	TRBV23-1	CASHPGIAGHTYEQYF	TGCGCCAGCCACCCCGGGATAGCGGGCCACACCTACGAGCAGTACTTC
-	many	TRBJ1-5	TRBV7-2	CASSDGRDKPQHF	TGTGCCAGCAGCGACGGCAGAGATAAACCCCAGCATTTT
TRBD1	-	TRBJ2-1	TRBV7-9	CASSTTGTGMNEQFF	TGTGCCAGCAGCACCACCGGGACAGGGATGAATGAGCAGTTCTTC
-	many	TRBJ2-2	TRBV5-1	CASFGPGELFF	TGCGCCAGCTTTGGGCCCGGGGAGCTGTTTTTT
-	many	TRBJ2-7	TRBV5-1	CASSLAGSTRFSYEQYF	TGCGCCAGCAGCTTGGCCGGCTCCACCCGATTCTCCTACGAGCAGTACTTC
TRBD2	many	TRBJ2-1	TRBV20-1	CSARAAGISYNEQFF	TGCAGTGCTAGAGCAGCGGGGATTTCCTACAATGAGCAGTTCTTC
-	-	TRBJ2-2	TRBV9	CASSVEVGELFF	TGTGCCAGCAGCGTAGAGGTCGGGGAGCTGTTTTTT
-	-	TRBJ2-5	TRBV3-1	CASGVQETQYF	TGTGCCAGCGGGGTACAAGAGACCCAGTACTTC
TRBD2	few	TRBJ2-4	TRBV20-1	CSARGIAGGKNIQYF	TGCAGTGCTAGAGGAATAGCGGGGGGTAAAAACATTCAGTACTTC
TRBD1	many	TRBJ1-4	TRBV11-2	CASSPGTGANEKLFF	TGTGCCAGCAGCCCGGGGACAGGGGCAAATGAAAAACTGTTTTTT
TRBD2	few	TRBJ2-2	TRBV27	CASSLGASGANTGELFF	TGTGCCAGCAGTTTAGGGGCTAGCGGAGCGAACACCGGGGAGCTGTTTTTT
TRBD2	-	TRBJ2-5	TRBV11-2	CASSPGTSGFQETQYF	TGTGCCAGCAGCCCCGGGACTAGCGGATTCCAAGAGACCCAGTACTTC
-	many	TRBJ2-3	TRBV11-2	CASSLSIDTQYF	TGTGCCAGCAGCTTATCGATAGATACGCAGTATTTT
TRBD2	few	TRBJ2-1	TRBV20-1	CSASSSGELYNEQFF	TGCAGTGCATCCTCTAGCGGGGAACTATACAATGAGCAGTTCTTC
-	many	TRBJ2-1	TRBV11-2	CASSSRRDEQFF	TGTGCCAGCAGCTCCCGACGTGATGAGCAGTTCTTC
-	-	TRBJ2-2	TRBV14	CASSQVGQNTGELFF	TGTGCCAGCAGCCAAGTTGGTCAGAACACCGGGGAGCTGTTTTTT
-	-	TRBJ1-1	TRBV4-2	CASSHLLEGTEAFF	TGTGCCAGCAGCCACTTACTGGAAGGCACTGAAGCTTTCTTT
-	few	TRBJ2-7	TRBV4-1	CASSQTVDPYEQYF	TGCGCCAGCAGCCAAACGGTCGATCCGTACGAGCAGTACTTC
TRBD2	many	TRBJ2-2	TRBV5-1	CASSLTSDPTGELFF	TGCGCCAGCAGCCTAACTAGCGATCCCACCGGGGAGCTGTTTTTT
TRBD2	few	TRBJ2-5	TRBV29-1	CSVVSPAGGETQYF	TGCAGCGTTGTAAGTCCGGCGGGAGGAGAGACCCAGTACTTC
-	-	TRBJ2-5	TRBV7-9	CASSFAAPAQETQYF	TGTGCCAGCAGCTTCGCGGCGCCAGCTCAAGAGACCCAGTACTTC